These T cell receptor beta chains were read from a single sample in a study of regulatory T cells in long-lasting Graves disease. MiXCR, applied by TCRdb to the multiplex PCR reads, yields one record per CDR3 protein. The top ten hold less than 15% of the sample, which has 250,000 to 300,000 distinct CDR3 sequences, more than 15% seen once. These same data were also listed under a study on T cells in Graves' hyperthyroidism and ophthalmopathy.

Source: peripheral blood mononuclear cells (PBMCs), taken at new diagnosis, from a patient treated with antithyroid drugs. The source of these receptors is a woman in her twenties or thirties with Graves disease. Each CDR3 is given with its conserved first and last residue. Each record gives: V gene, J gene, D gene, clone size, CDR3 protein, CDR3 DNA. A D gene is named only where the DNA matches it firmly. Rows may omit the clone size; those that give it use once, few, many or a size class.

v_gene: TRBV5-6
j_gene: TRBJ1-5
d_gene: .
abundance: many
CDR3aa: CASSLRRGDQPQHF
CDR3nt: TGTGCCAGCAGCTTGCGCAGGGGAGACCAGCCCCAGCATTTT

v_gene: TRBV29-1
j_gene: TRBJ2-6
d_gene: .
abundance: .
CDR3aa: CSVSGFLTPGANVLTF
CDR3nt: TGCAGCGTTTCCGGGTTCCTGACACCTGGGGCCAACGTCCTGACTTTC

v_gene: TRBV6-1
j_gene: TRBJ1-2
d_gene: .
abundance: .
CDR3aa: CATSSQGGYGYTF
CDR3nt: TGTGCCACCTCGAGTCAGGGTGGCTATGGCTACACCTTC

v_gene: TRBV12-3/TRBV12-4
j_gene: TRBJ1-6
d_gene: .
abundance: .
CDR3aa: CASSSGPYLHF
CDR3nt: TGTGCCAGCAGTTCCGGCCCTTACCTCCACTTT

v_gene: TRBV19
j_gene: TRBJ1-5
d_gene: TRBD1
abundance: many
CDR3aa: CASSIGAGQGIQPQHF
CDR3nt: TGTGCCAGTAGTATAGGGGCGGGACAGGGCATCCAGCCCCAGCATTTT

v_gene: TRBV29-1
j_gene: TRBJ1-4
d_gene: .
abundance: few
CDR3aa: CSVLHNGNEKLFF
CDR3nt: TGCAGCGTTTTACATAACGGGAATGAAAAACTGTTTTTT

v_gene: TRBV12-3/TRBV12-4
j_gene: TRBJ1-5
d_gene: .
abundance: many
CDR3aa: CASSLRQRYNQPQHF
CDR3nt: TGTGCCAGCAGTTTAAGGCAAAGGTACAATCAGCCCCAGCATTTT

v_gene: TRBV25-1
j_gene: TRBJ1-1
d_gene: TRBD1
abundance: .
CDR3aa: CASRATGGSAEAFF
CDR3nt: TGTGCCAGCAGGGCGACAGGGGGCTCGGCTGAAGCTTTCTTT

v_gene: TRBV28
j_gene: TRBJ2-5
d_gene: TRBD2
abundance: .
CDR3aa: CASSLWTAGGVIETQYF
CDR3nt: TGTGCCAGCAGTTTATGGACGGCGGGGGGGGTGATAGAGACCCAGTACTTC

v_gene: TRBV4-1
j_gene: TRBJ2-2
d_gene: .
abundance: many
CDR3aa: CASRKPSGGITNTGELFF
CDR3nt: TGCGCCAGCAGAAAACCTTCAGGGGGGATAACGAACACCGGGGAGCTGTTTTTT

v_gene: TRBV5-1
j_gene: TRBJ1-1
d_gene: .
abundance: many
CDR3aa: CASTLGGNTEAFF
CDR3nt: TGCGCCAGCACTTTGGGAGGGAACACTGAAGCTTTCTTT

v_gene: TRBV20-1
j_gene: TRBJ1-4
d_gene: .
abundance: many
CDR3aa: CSARAGGTNEKLFF
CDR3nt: TGCAGTGCTAGAGCGGGGGGTACTAATGAAAAACTGTTTTTT

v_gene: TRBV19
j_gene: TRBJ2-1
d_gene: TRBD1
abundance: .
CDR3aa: CASSNQQGAINNEQFF
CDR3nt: TGTGCCAGTAGTAACCAACAGGGGGCAATTAACAATGAGCAGTTCTTC

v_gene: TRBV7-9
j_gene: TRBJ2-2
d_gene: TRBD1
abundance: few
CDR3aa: CASSSNRGSDTGELFF
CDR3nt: TGTGCCAGCAGCTCGAACAGGGGGTCGGACACCGGGGAGCTGTTTTTT

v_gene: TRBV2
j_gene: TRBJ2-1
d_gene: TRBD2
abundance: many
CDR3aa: CASRGFAGGAYNEQFF
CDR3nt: TGTGCCAGCAGGGGTTTCGCGGGGGGCGCCTACAATGAGCAGTTCTTC

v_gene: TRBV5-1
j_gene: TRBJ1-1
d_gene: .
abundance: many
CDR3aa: CASSLGRDNTEAFF
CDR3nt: TGCGCCAGCAGCTTGGGTAGGGATAACACTGAAGCTTTCTTT

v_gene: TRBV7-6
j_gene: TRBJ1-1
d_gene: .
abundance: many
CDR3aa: CASSFETVNTEAFF
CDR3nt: TGTGCCAGCAGCTTTGAGACGGTTAACACTGAAGCTTTCTTT

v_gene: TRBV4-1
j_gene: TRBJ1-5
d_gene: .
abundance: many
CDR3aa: CASSQAGMVRGLQPQHF
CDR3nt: TGCGCCAGCAGCCAAGCGGGGATGGTCCGGGGGCTACAGCCCCAGCATTTT

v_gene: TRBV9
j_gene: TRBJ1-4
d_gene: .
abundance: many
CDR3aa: CASSTISTAANEKLFF
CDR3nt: TGTGCCAGCAGCACCATTTCGACAGCCGCGAATGAAAAACTGTTTTTT

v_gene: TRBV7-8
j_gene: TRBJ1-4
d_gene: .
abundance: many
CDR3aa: CASSFGGFGGEKLFF
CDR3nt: TGTGCCAGCAGCTTCGGAGGGTTCGGCGGGGAAAAACTGTTTTTT

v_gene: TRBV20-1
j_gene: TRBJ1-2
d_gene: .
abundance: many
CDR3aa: CSAGDRLTNYGYTF
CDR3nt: TGCAGTGCGGGGGACCGACTTACTAACTATGGCTACACCTTC

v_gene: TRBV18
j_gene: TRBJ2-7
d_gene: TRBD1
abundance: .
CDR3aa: CASSPATGLLYEQYF
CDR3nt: TGTGCCAGCTCACCTGCGACAGGGTTATTATACGAGCAGTACTTC

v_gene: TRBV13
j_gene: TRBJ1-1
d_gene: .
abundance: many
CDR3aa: CASSLGRTRTLNTEAFF
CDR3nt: TGTGCCAGCAGCTTAGGCCGGACACGGACCCTGAACACTGAAGCTTTCTTT

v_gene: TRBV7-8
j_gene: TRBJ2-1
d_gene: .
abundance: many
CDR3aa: CASSLVVYEQFF
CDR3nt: TGTGCCAGCAGCTTAGTTGTGTATGAGCAGTTCTTC

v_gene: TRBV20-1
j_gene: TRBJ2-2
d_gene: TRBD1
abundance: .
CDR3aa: CSARDRRQGANTGELFF
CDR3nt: TGCAGTGCTAGAGACCGCCGACAGGGGGCAAACACCGGGGAGCTGTTTTTT

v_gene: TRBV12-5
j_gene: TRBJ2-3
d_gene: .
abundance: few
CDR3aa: CASGPMGFGKSTDTQYF
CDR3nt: TGTGCTAGTGGTCCTATGGGGTTCGGAAAAAGCACAGATACGCAGTATTTT

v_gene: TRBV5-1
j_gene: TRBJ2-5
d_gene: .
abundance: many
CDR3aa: CASSLEGPQETQYF
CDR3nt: TGCGCCAGCAGCTTGGAGGGACCTCAAGAGACCCAGTACTTC

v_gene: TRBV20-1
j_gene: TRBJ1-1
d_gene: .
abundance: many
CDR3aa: CSARDPGREAFF
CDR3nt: TGCAGTGCTAGAGATCCCGGACGAGAAGCTTTCTTT

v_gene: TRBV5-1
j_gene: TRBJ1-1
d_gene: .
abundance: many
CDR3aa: CASSKVQSRLGTEAFF
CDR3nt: TGCGCCAGCAGCAAAGTCCAGAGTCGATTAGGCACTGAAGCTTTCTTT

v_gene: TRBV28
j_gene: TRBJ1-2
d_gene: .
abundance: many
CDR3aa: CASVGTGDGYTF
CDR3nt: TGTGCCAGCGTCGGCACAGGCGATGGCTACACCTTC

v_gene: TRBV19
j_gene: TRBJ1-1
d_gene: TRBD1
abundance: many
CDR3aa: CASRQGVSRRNTEAFF
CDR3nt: TGTGCCAGTAGACAGGGGGTCAGTCGGAGGAACACTGAAGCTTTCTTT

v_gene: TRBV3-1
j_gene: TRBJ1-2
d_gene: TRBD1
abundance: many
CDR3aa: CASSQGRQGASHGYTF
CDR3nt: TGTGCCAGCAGCCAGGGACGACAGGGGGCGTCACATGGCTACACCTTC

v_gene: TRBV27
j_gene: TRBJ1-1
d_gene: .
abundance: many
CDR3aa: CASSLSGDGTEAFF
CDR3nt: TGTGCCAGCAGTTTATCCGGAGACGGGACTGAAGCTTTCTTT

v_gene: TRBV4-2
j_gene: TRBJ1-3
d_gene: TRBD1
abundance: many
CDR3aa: CASSQDRPGGMTGNTIYF
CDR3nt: TGTGCCAGCAGCCAAGATCGGCCAGGGGGGATGACAGGAAACACCATATATTTT

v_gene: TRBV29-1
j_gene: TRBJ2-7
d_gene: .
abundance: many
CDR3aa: CSVASRLPSYEQYF
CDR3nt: TGCAGCGTTGCTTCCAGGCTACCCTCCTACGAGCAGTACTTC

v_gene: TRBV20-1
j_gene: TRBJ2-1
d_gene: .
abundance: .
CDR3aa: CSARPDFNNEQFF
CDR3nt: TGCAGTGCTAGACCAGACTTCAACAATGAGCAGTTCTTC

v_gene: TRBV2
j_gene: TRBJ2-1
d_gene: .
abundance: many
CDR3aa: CASTAYNEQFF
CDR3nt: TGTGCCAGCACAGCGTACAATGAGCAGTTCTTC

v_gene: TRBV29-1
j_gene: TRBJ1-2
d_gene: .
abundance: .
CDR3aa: CSARDSSYGYTF
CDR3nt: TGCAGCGCCCGGGACTCCTCCTATGGCTACACCTTC

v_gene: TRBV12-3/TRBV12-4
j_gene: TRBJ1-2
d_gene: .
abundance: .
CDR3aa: CASSLGANSNYGYTF
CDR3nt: TGTGCCAGCAGTTTAGGGGCGAATTCTAACTATGGCTACACCTTC

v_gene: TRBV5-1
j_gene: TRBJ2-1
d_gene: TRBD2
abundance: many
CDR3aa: CASSVLAGGSNEQFF
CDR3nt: TGCGCCAGCAGCGTTCTAGCGGGGGGTAGTAATGAGCAGTTCTTC

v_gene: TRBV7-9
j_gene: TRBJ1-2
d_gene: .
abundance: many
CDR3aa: CASSALGRGPSNYGYTF
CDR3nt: TGTGCCAGCAGCGCCCTCGGGAGGGGACCGAGTAACTATGGCTACACCTTC

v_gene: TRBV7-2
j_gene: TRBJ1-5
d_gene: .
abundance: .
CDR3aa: CASSARTESGQPQHF
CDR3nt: TGTGCCAGCAGCGCCCGGACGGAGTCGGGACAGCCCCAGCATTTT

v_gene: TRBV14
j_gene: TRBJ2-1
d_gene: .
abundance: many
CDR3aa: CASSPDGAHEQFF
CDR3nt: TGTGCCAGCAGCCCCGACGGGGCGCATGAGCAGTTCTTC

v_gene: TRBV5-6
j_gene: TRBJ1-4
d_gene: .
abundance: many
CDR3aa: CASSFWVTNEKLFF
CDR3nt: TGTGCCAGCAGCTTCTGGGTAACTAATGAAAAACTGTTTTTT

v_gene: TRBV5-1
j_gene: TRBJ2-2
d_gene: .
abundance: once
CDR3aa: CASSFFSENTGELFF
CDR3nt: TGCGCCAGCAGCTTCTTTTCAGAAAACACCGGGGAGCTGTTTTTT

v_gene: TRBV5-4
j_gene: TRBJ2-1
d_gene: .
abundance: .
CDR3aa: CASSLELGGLGEQFF
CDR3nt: TGTGCCAGCAGCTTGGAGTTGGGGGGGCTTGGTGAGCAGTTCTTC

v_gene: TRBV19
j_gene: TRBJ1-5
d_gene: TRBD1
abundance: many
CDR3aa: CASQNPGQGALQPQHF
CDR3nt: TGTGCCAGCCAAAACCCCGGACAGGGGGCTTTGCAGCCCCAGCATTTT

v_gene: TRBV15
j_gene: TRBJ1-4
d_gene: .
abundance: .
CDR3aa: CATSRDIGQLNEKLFF
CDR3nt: TGTGCCACCAGCAGAGATATCGGACAGCTGAATGAAAAACTGTTTTTT

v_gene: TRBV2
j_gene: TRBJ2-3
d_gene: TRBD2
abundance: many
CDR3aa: CASCWTSEVTDTQYF
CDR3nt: TGTGCCAGCTGCTGGACTAGCGAAGTAACAGATACGCAGTATTTT

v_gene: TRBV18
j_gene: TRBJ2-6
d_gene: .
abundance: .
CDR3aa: CASHTARANVLTF
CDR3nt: TGTGCCAGCCACACCGCGCGGGCCAACGTCCTGACTTTC

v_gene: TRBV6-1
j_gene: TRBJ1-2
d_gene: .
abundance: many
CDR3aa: CASTEFSWRGYGYTF
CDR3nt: TGTGCCAGCACAGAATTTTCGTGGCGGGGCTATGGCTACACCTTC

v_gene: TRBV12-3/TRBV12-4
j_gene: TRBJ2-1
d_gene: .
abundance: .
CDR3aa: CASSLSRWGYNEQFF
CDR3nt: TGTGCCAGCAGTCTTTCGCGGTGGGGCTACAATGAGCAGTTCTTC

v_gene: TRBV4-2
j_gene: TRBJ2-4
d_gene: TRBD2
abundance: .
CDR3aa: CASSQPGTSGNIQYF
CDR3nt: TGTGCCAGCAGCCAGCCCGGGACTAGCGGAAACATTCAGTACTTC

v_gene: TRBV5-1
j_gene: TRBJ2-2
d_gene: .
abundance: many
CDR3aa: CASSQGWGYTGELFF
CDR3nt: TGTGCCAGCAGCCAGGGTTGGGGGTACACCGGGGAGCTGTTTTTT

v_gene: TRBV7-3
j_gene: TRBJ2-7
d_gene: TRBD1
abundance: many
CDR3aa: CASSVRGTGGYEQYF
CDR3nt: TGTGCCAGCAGCGTACGCGGGACAGGGGGCTACGAGCAGTACTTC